This T cell receptor (beta chain) was retrieved from a study of T cells after yellow fever vaccination. This clonotype was detected ten times or more. Each CDR3 protein is one row after TCRdb ran MiXCR on the 5' RACE reads. The data hold under 700,000 distinct CDR3 sequences, with roughly a sixth observed a single time. V lost 3 bases and J 5 bases, leaving 14 bases between the germline ends. CDR1 and CDR2 from the germline V gene are MNHEY and SVGAGI. CDR3 size: 15 residues. The sequence came from a man aged 18 to 29 who received the YFV17D yellow fever vaccine. Sequences were derived from PBMCs, sampled 4 to 6 days after the first yellow fever vaccination. The chain has TRBV6-5 and TRBJ1-5, with D possibly TRBD1 on 5 matching bases. The CDR3 DNA sequence: TGTGCCAGCAGTTATTCGGGAGGGGAGGATCAGCCCCAGCATTTT. It is translated as CASSYSGGEDQPQHF.